This T cell receptor beta chain appears in the sequencing data of a study of shared clonotypes between healthy human individuals. Germline V gives CDR1 KGHSH, CDR2 LQKENI. This CDR3 has 13 amino acids. V lost 4 bases to trimming and J lost 8 bases; unmatched junction nucleotides: 6. Whole-study results and caveats: Naive subsets, compared against memory subsets, generally had larger estimated richness values.

With respect to this clone: Its antigen is not identified.

The data were produced by immunoSEQ multiplex PCR, yet TCRdb's version contains in-frame clones alone and is incomplete. The repertoire includes some 2.3 million clones, 93% of them detected once, and about 0.39% sits in the top ten. The rearrangement joins TRBV18 to TRBJ1-2; 8 nucleotides match TRBD1. Sequenced input: naive CD4+ T cells from PBMCs. The subset denotes: CD45RA+ positively selected. This receptor was obtained from a man younger than 30 in good health. Some clones in this sample may be carry-over from other donors' samples. The DNA for the CDR3 is TGTGCCAGCTCACTTGGGACAGGTGAAGGCTACACCTTC. Translating it yields CASSLGTGEGYTF.